The 11 T cell receptor beta chains below all came from one sample that was sequenced in a study of T cells after posttransplantation cyclophosphamide. Here immunoSEQ multiplex PCR was the method, and the copy in TCRdb shows in-frame clones only, minus some. The sample presents around 44,000 clones, none singletons. The sequenced sample consisted of PBMCs. Receptors were obtained from a man aged 35-49 years in good health, CMV-negative, and a related stem cell transplant donor.

This clone showed up many times. V is TRBV2 and J is TRBJ1-3; D may be TRBD1 (5 bases). V gave up 2 bases and J gave up 6 bases, with 14 bases separating them. CDR1 is SNHLY, CDR2 FYNNEI, per germline. The CDR3 covers 15 residues. The CDR3 bases are TGTGCCAGCAGTGAATCAAGGGGCAGAGAAAACACCATATATTTT. Amino acids: CASSESRGRENTIYF.

This chain uses TRBV9 with TRBJ2-5, with 9 bases lining up with TRBD2. The closer fit of TRBJ2-7 to the DNA end suggests the J call may be wrong. CDR3 length equals 18 residues. Per germline, CDR1 SGDLS and CDR2 YYNGEE. CDR3 bases: TGTGCCAGCAGCGTAGACGGAGCGGGGGGTACCTTGGGCTACGAGCAGTACTTC. It codes for CASSVDGAGGTLGYEQYF.

This clone was seen at least ten times. The J gene is TRBJ1-3, the V gene TRBV25-1, with D perhaps matching TRBD1 (6 bases). The CDR3 runs to 15 residues. V gave up 2 bases and J gave up 6 bases, with 14 bases separating them. Looked up from germline, CDR1 is MGHDK and CDR2 is SYGVNS. The CDR3 DNA reads TGTGCCAGCAGTGAACCAGGGGCCCTCGTAAACACCATATATTTT. Its translation is CASSEPGALVNTIYF. The complete variable domain, with remaining parts taken from reference TRBV25-1 and TRBJ1-3, reads EADIYQTPRYLVIGTGKKITLECSQTMGHDKMYWYQQDPGMELHLIHYSYGVNSTEKGDLSSESTVSRIRTEHFPLTLESARPSHTSQYLCASSEPGALVNTIYFGEGSWLTVV.

This chain connects TRBV6-6 to TRBJ2-5, with TRBD2 identical over 13 bases. V trimming: 5 bases; J trimming: 5 bases; junction bases outside the gene matches: 2. The germline CDR1 and CDR2 sequences are MNHNY and SVGAGI (reference sequence). This CDR3 region has 14 residues. CDR3 sequence (DNA): TGTGCCAGCAGTATACTAGCGGGAGGGGAGACCCAGTACTTC. It is translated as CASSILAGGETQYF.

This clone came up many times. The CDR3 coding sequence is TGTGCCAGCTCACCAAAGACCGGGACAGAAGGAAACAATGAGCAGTTCTTC. Encoded protein: CASSPKTGTEGNNEQFF. The chain combines TRBV18 with TRBJ2-1; 7 nucleotides align to TRBD1. V dropped 2 bases and J dropped 5; count of bases not matched to a gene: 12. The CDR3 covers 17 residues. Looked up from germline, CDR1 is KGHSH and CDR2 is LQKENI.

V and J are TRBV5-1 and TRBJ2-3; perhaps TRBD2 as D (6 bases). Trimming cost V 3 bases and J 0 bases, with 20 bases left between them. The CDR3 runs 18 residues. Per germline, CDR1 SGHRS and CDR2 YFSETQ. This CDR3 reads CASSYREQPAVSTDTQYF. The CDR3 DNA reads as TGCGCCAGCAGCTACCGGGAGCAGCCAGCCGTGAGCACAGATACGCAGTATTTT.

This clone was detected many times. The chain uses TRBV6-5 and TRBJ2-2; 12 nucleotides match TRBD2. Germline values: CDR1 MNHEY, CDR2 SVGAGI. The CDR3 is 16 residues long. V shed 2 bases, J shed 4 bases, and the junction held 2 bases outside the gene matches. The CDR3 loop reads CASSYLGLAGTGELFF. CDR3 sequence (DNA): TGTGCCAGCAGTTACCTGGGACTAGCGGGCACCGGGGAGCTGTTTTTT.

In its sample, this clone was seen many times. The rearrangement uses TRBV10-1 and TRBJ2-7; TRBD1 might be the D (6 bases). Germline CDR1 reads WNHNN; CDR2 reads SYGVQD (reference sequence). This CDR3 spans 13 amino acids. Trimming pared 4 bases from V and 5 bases from J, leaving 12 bases between. CDR3 nucleotide sequence: TGCGCCAGCAGTGTGACAGGTACCAACGAGCAGTACTTC. It translates to CASSVTGTNEQYF.

This clone was observed many times. This chain uses TRBV6-1 with TRBJ2-7, with 8 bases aligning to TRBD1. Germline V lookup: CDR1 MNHNS, CDR2 SASEGT. CDR3 length: 12 residues. After removal of 6 bases from V and 3 bases from J, the junction contained 1 base not matched to a gene. The CDR3 loop reads CASSTGGYEQYV. The CDR3 nucleotides are TGTGCCAGCAGCACAGGGGGCTACGAGCAGTACGTC.

The chain couples TRBV2 to TRBJ1-2, with D possibly TRBD1 on 5 matching bases. V shed 8 bases and J shed 5 bases, with 18 bases lying between them. Germline V CDR1 and CDR2: SNHLY, FYNNEI. The CDR3 totals 14 residues. In DNA form, the CDR3 reads TGTGCCAGCTCTGCCACCGACAGAAAATATGGCTACACCTTC. Protein sequence: CASSATDRKYGYTF.

This clone has ten or more counts. The chain couples TRBV7-8 to TRBJ1-3; D call uncertain. The V end lost 3 bases, the J end lost 4 bases, and 10 bases lay between the germline ends. The CDR3 covers 14 residues. The germline gives CDR1 SGHVS, CDR2 FQNEAQ. Here the CDR3 reads CASSFERVGNTIYF. In nucleotides, the CDR3 is TGTGCCAGCAGCTTCGAGAGGGTCGGAAACACCATATATTTT.